Listed below are T cell receptor beta chains from one sample, sequenced in a study of Graves' ophthalmopathy and Graves' hyperthyroidism. From the multiplex PCR reads, TCRdb called clonotypes with MiXCR, one entry per CDR3 protein. The table includes some 410,000 distinct CDR3 sequences, around 21% detected once. Sequencing was performed on peripheral blood. All receptors derive from a woman younger than 35 with stable Graves' hyperthyroidism. Both conserved end residues are trimmed from each CDR3. The size field is filled for only some rows; it gives once, few, many or a size class.

TRBJ2-7 many TRBV15 ATSSAGTSVGEQY
TRBJ2-7 many TRBV28 ASSLTGGETYEQY
TRBJ1-2 - TRBV9 ASLGIEGYT
TRBJ1-1 many TRBV14 ASSRENSRPAEAF
TRBJ2-5 many TRBV12-3/TRBV12-4 ASRGTGGSIQY
TRBJ1-1 many TRBV20-1 SARDFLNMRNTEAF
TRBJ1-1 many TRBV7-9 ASSPLDPDTEAF
TRBJ2-7 many TRBV6-2/TRBV6-3 ASSYAGFLTSGLNEQY
TRBJ1-5 many TRBV6-2/TRBV6-3 ASKTGQGLGFYSNQPQH
TRBJ1-5 many TRBV6-1 ASILQVGQPQH
TRBJ2-7 many TRBV7-2 ASSFGQTLSYEQY
TRBJ1-6 many TRBV6-1 ASSEALSSYNSPLH
TRBJ2-7 - TRBV27 ASSLAAPYEQY
TRBJ2-7 many TRBV20-1 SASTPTSGRAHEQY
TRBJ2-7 many TRBV12-3/TRBV12-4 ASSLSGLGQY
TRBJ2-7 - TRBV29-1 SLRLAGDGEQY
TRBJ2-7 many TRBV6-5 ASSYGPGLAVLGQY
TRBJ2-7 many TRBV20-1 SARIATEREFYEQY
TRBJ2-7 many TRBV20-1 SASEGTGAEQY
TRBJ1-1 many TRBV12-3/TRBV12-4 ASTKEGGNTEAF
TRBJ1-5 many TRBV27 ASSWQYNQPQH
TRBJ1-2 many TRBV6-1 ASSIGSSGYT
TRBJ1-3 - TRBV5-1 ASSTDSPSSGNTIY
TRBJ2-5 many TRBV10-3 AIRGQEQETQY
TRBJ1-5 many TRBV28 ASSRTGFLNQPQH
TRBJ2-7 - TRBV28 ASPPHYSGRSRSYEQY
TRBJ2-5 - TRBV12-3/TRBV12-4 ASSLSSGGAQETQY
TRBJ2-2 many TRBV6-5 ASKRISGSTGELF
TRBJ2-7 many TRBV20-1 SARRDYEQY
TRBJ2-2 many TRBV7-3 ASSLNPGSGSKTGELF
TRBJ2-2 many TRBV7-3 ASSLLGGGELF
TRBJ1-2 many TRBV7-2 ASSLEHLSYGYT
TRBJ1-3 many TRBV28 ASSLPRAPGNTIY
TRBJ2-5 few TRBV7-8 ASSLYRPAGGETQY
TRBJ2-5 many TRBV28 ASSLMGQISETQY
TRBJ1-2 many TRBV12-3/TRBV12-4 ASSLGEGGYT
TRBJ1-2 few TRBV30 AWSPGGAGYT
TRBJ2-7 many TRBV10-3 AISWDRVSYEQY
TRBJ2-5 many TRBV24-1 ATSFGGIGETQY
TRBJ2-5 many TRBV6-1 ASRAGGPPKTQY
TRBJ1-3 many TRBV3-1 ASSQGGNTIY
TRBJ2-7 many TRBV4-1 ASSQGSSGSPFYEQY
TRBJ1-6 - TRBV28 ASSPDPGDSPLH
TRBJ1-5 many TRBV15 ATSRDRGAQPQH
TRBJ2-7 many TRBV28 ASAPGYSIGHEQY
TRBJ1-1 - TRBV18 ASSPLNALTPNTEAF
TRBJ2-5 many TRBV10-3 AIKKGSVAGEGHQETQY
TRBJ2-2 many TRBV24-1 ATSALTSGGPNTGELF
TRBJ2-7 many TRBV20-1 SARDQVAGGVQY